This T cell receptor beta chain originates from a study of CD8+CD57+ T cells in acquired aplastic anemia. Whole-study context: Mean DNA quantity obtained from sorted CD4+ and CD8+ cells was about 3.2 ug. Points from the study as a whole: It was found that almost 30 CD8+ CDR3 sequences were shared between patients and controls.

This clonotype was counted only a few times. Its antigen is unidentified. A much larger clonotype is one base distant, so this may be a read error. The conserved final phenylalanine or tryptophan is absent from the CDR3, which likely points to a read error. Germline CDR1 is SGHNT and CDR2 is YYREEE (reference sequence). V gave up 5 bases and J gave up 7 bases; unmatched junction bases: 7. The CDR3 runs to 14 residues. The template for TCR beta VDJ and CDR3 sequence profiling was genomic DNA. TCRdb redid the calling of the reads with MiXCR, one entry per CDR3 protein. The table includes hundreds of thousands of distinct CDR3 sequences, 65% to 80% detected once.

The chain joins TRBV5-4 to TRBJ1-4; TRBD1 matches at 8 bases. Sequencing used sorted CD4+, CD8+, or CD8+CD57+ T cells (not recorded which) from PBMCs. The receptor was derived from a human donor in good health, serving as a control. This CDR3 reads CASSMDRVGEKLFS. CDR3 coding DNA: TGTGCCAGCAGTATGGACAGGGTGGGTGAAAAACTGTTTTCT.